One sample yielded the 7 T cell receptor beta chains listed below, sequenced in a study of blood T cell repertoires in COVID-19. Clones were sequenced by immunoSEQ multiplex PCR, and TCRdb holds only the in-frame ones, with some missing. This table holds 300,000 to 350,000 clones, 90% found once. The sample taken for sequencing was peripheral blood. All receptors derive from a woman between 35 and 50 years old with COVID-19, enrolled during active disease.

The genes are TRBV5-6 and TRBJ2-7, with 8 bases identical to TRBD1. The CDR3 is 15 amino acids. Germline CDR1 reads SGHDT; CDR2 reads YYEEEE. V was pared by 3 bases and J by 2 bases, with 7 bases of the junction left unmatched. CDR3 nucleotide sequence: TGTGCCAGCAGCTGGCGCGGGACAGGACCCTACGAGCAGTACTTC. Translating it yields CASSWRGTGPYEQYF.

This rearrangement joins TRBV6-5 to TRBJ2-5; weak D call: TRBD2 (5 bases). This CDR3 contains 16 residues. V was pared by 0 bases and J by 5 bases, with 16 bases between. The V gene's germline CDR1 is MNHEY and CDR2 SVGAGI. The CDR3 loop is CASSYSGNSPKETQYF. CDR3 nucleotides: TGTGCCAGCAGTTACTCCGGGAATAGTCCAAAGGAGACCCAGTACTTC.

V gene TRBV28 combines with J gene TRBJ2-7; D is unresolved. CDR3 length equals 14 residues. V gave up 7 bases and J gave up 0 bases, with 13 bases separating them. Germline loops: CDR1 MDHEN, CDR2 SYDVKM. The CDR3 DNA sequence: TGTGCCAGCAAAATTGGCGCGGACTCCTACGAGCAGTACTTC. It is translated as CASKIGADSYEQYF.

The chain couples TRBV24-1 to TRBJ2-3, with D possibly being TRBD1 (5 bases). Germline CDR1 KGHDR, CDR2 SFDVKD. The CDR3 contains 13 residues. The ends were cut back, 7 bases at V and 4 bases at J, with 11 bases in the middle. In nucleotides, the CDR3 is TGTGCCACCAGATCGGACACCTCAGATACGCAGTATTTT. It codes for CATRSDTSDTQYF.

The chain combines TRBV11-3 with TRBJ2-2; D perhaps matches TRBD1 (6 bases). The ends were cut back, 5 bases at V and 0 bases at J, with 10 bases in the middle. CDR1 and CDR2 from the germline V gene are SGHNT and YENEEA. This CDR3 contains 15 residues. CDR3 in DNA: TGTGCCAGCAGCCTGGACAGCTCGAACACCGGGGAGCTGTTTTTT. Translated, it gives CASSLDSSNTGELFF.

This sequence joins TRBV27 and TRBJ2-2, with 8 bases that match TRBD1. The CDR3 has 17 amino acids. V lost 3 bases to trimming and J lost 4 bases; unmatched junction nucleotides: 10. Germline assignment: CDR1 MNHEY and CDR2 SMNVEV (reference sequence). This CDR3 reads CASSLLVGTGGTGELFF. The CDR3, as DNA: TGTGCCAGCAGTTTGTTGGTAGGGACAGGAGGCACCGGGGAGCTGTTTTTT.

The V and J genes are TRBV19 and TRBJ1-2, with 10 bases that match TRBD1. CDR1 is LNHDA and CDR2 is SQIVND in the germline V gene (reference sequence). This CDR3 is 12 amino acids long. The CDR3 is CAAGTGVYGYTF. The CDR3 bases are TGTGCTGCCGGGACAGGGGTCTATGGCTACACCTTC.